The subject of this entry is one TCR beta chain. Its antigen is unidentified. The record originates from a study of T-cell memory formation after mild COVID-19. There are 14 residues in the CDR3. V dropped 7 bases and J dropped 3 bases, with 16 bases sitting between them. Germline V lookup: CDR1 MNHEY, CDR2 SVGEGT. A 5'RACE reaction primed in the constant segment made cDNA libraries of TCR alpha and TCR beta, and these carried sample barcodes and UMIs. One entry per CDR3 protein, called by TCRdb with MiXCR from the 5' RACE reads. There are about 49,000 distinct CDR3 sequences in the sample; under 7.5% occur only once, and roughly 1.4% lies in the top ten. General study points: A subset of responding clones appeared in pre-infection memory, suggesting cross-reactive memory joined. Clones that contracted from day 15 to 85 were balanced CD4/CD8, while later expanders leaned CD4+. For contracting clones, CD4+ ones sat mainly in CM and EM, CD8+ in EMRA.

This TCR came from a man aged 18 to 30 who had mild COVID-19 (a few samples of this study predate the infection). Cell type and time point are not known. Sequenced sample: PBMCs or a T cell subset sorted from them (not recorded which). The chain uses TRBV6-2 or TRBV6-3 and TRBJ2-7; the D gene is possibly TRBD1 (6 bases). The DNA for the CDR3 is TGTGCCAGCACCGTACAGGGCGCATACTACGAGCAGTACTTC. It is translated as CASTVQGAYYEQYF.